This TCR beta chain was sequenced in a study of Ad26.COV2.S vaccination and SARS-CoV-2 variants. Study background: Donor allocation was to the COV1001 Ad26.COV2.S trial arm. The authors gave Ad26.COV2.S intramuscularly, either once or twice 56 days apart.

Described treatment: 15 to 20 received Ad26.COV2.S at low or high dose, single or two shots; about 5 received placebo; per-sample allocation not given. Sampling took place 63 days after the first vaccine or placebo injection. Data came from immunoSEQ multiplex PCR; TCRdb stores just in-frame clones and leaves some out. Of roughly 240,000 clones listed, more than 75% are singletons. About this clone itself: Its antigen is undetermined.

The CDR3 loop spans 15 amino acids. Germline CDR1 reads SGHTA; CDR2 reads FQGNSA. The V and J ends lost 1 base and 1 base respectively, with 11 bases between them. Overall study results and limits: Researchers reported similar non-spike TCR breadth in vaccine and placebo recipients. TCR breadth and depth analyses may have underestimated total T cell responses.

The source was peripheral blood, collected in a trial of Ad26.COV2.S vaccine versus placebo. The rearrangement links TRBV7-2 to TRBJ2-7; D may correspond to TRBD1 or TRBD2 (6 bases each). The source is a person between 18 and 60 years old who received the Ad26.COV2.S COVID-19 vaccine or a placebo. CDR3 in DNA: TGTGCCAGCAGCTTAGGTCCGGGGGCTTCCTACGAGCAGTACTTC. It yields the protein CASSLGPGASYEQYF.